A single sample gave rise to the 10 T cell receptor beta chains below, sequenced in a study of CD8 T cells in ankylosing spondylitis. Study outcomes and limitations: Typical of ankylosing spondylitis blood, it appeared, was a TCR beta motif of under 10 highly homologous variants.

Their antigens remain unidentified. A single record per CDR3 protein comes from TCRdb applying MiXCR to the 5' RACE reads. The data hold roughly 470,000 distinct CDR3 sequences, with approximately 26% observed a single time. Sequencing used blood, either unsorted or a sorted T cell fraction (not recorded which). The receptors were gathered from a male donor with ankylosing spondylitis.

The chain combines TRBV5-1 with TRBJ1-2, with TRBD1 matching over 8 bases. V was clipped by 4 bases and J by 7 bases; unmatched bases: 12. The CDR3 totals 15 residues. Germline CDR1 and CDR2: SGHRS and YFSETQ. The CDR3 region is CASSRQGQDGGGYTF. The DNA of the CDR3 is TGCGCCAGCAGCCGACAGGGGCAGGACGGTGGTGGCTACACCTTC.

This clonotype was found once. The CDR3 does not end in the conserved phenylalanine or tryptophan, so this is likely a read error. The rearrangement uses TRBV15 and TRBJ2-2; 10 nucleotides match TRBD2. CDR1 is LNHNV and CDR2 is YYDKDF in the germline V gene (reference sequence). The CDR3 spans 17 residues. V trimming: 4 bases; J trimming: 2 bases; junction bases outside the gene matches: 7. CDR3 amino acids: CATSIKGLASNTGELFS. The CDR3 bases are TGTGCCACCAGCATCAAGGGACTAGCGAGTAACACCGGGGAGCTGTTTTCT.

The chain joins TRBV24-1 to TRBJ2-1; no clear D gene. The CDR3 contains 13 residues. Germline CDR1 reads KGHDR; CDR2 reads SFDVKD. The germline V and J ends were trimmed by 4 bases and 2 bases, with 5 bases remaining between them. The CDR3 region is CATSDKTYNEQFF. The CDR3 nucleotides are TGTGCCACCAGTGACAAAACCTACAATGAGCAGTTCTTC.

The V and J genes are TRBV5-1 and TRBJ1-6, with D hard to call. Germline V gene sequence: CDR1 SGHRS, CDR2 YFSETQ. CDR3 length equals 14 residues. V was pared by 4 bases and J by 6 bases, with 11 bases between. The CDR3 bases are TGCGCCAGCAGCAGTGATGTGGCTAATTCACCCCTCCACTTT. This codes for CASSSDVANSPLHF.

This clonotype has a handful of counts. This chain links TRBV7-2 with TRBJ1-5; possibly TRBD1 for D (5 bases). Germline-derived CDR1 and CDR2 are SGHTA and FQGNSA. The CDR3 extends over 13 amino acids. Between the trimmed V and J ends, which lost 8 bases and 5 bases, there was a span of 13 bases. The CDR3 bases are TGTGCCAGCGTAAAAGGGGATGATCAGCCCCAGCATTTT. Its protein is CASVKGDDQPQHF.

This clonotype occurred a few times. The rearrangement uses TRBV14 and TRBJ1-1, with D tentatively TRBD1 (5 bases). Germline V gene data show CDR1 as SGHDN and CDR2 as FVKESK. CDR3 length: 15 amino acids. V was cut by 0 bases and J by 2 bases, with 10 bases left in between. The CDR3 loop is CASSQDGGYNTEAFF. DNA of the CDR3: TGTGCCAGCAGCCAAGATGGGGGGTACAACACTGAAGCTTTCTTT.

The V and J genes are TRBV6-1 and TRBJ1-6; D not certain. CDR3 length equals 14 residues. Germline CDR1 MNHNS, CDR2 SASEGT. V dropped 5 bases and J dropped 7 bases, with 12 bases sitting between them. DNA of the CDR3: TGTGCCAGCAGTCTGCGGATCGAGAATTCACCCCTCCACTTT. Translating gives CASSLRIENSPLHF.

The chain is built from TRBV10-3 and TRBJ2-5, with TRBD2 identical over 10 bases. The CDR3 runs 14 residues. V gave up 4 bases and J gave up 5 bases; unmatched junction bases: 4. Germline CDR1 ENHRY, CDR2 SYGVKD. The CDR3 protein is CAISALAGGETQYF. Written as DNA, the CDR3 is TGTGCCATCAGTGCCTTAGCGGGAGGCGAGACCCAGTACTTC.

There are a few counts of this clonotype. This chain joins TRBV20-1 and TRBJ2-3; 10 positions match TRBD2. The CDR3 covers 13 residues. Germline V gene data show CDR1 as DFQATT and CDR2 as SNEGSKA (reference sequence). J gave up 9 bases and V 3 bases, and 6 bases lay outside the gene matches. CDR3 protein: CSAREPTSGTQYF. In DNA, the CDR3 is TGCAGTGCTAGGGAACCGACTAGCGGGACGCAGTATTTT.

V gene TRBV29-1 combines with J gene TRBJ2-3; D uncertain. There are 12 residues in the CDR3. CDR1 SQVTM and CDR2 ANQGSEA come from the germline V gene. V dropped 2 bases and J dropped 2 bases, with 5 bases sitting between them. The chain's CDR3 is CSVEQLTDTQYF. CDR3 nucleotide sequence: TGCAGCGTTGAACAACTCACAGATACGCAGTATTTT.